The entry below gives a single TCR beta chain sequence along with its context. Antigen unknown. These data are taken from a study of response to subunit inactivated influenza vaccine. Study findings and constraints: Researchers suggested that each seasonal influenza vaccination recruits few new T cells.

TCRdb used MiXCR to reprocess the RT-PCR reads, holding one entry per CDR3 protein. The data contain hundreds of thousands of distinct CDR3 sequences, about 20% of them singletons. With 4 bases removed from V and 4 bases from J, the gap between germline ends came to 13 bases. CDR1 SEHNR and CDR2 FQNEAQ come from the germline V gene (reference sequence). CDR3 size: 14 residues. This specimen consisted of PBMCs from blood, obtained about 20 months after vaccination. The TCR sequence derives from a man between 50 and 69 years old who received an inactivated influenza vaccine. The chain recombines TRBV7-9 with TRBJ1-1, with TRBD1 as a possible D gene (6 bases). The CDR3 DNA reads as TGTGCCAGCAGCTACACAGGGTCGAGCACTGAAGCTTTCTTT. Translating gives CASSYTGSSTEAFF.